These T cell receptor beta chains were read from a single sample in a study of T cell responses to AZD1222 COVID-19 vaccine. Measured with immunoSEQ multiplex PCR; TCRdb has only the in-frame clones, and not every one. The table includes about 64,000 clones, 85% to 95% detected once. The sample in question was peripheral blood, obtained 28 days after the second dose of the MenACWY control vaccine. The receptors stem from an adult who received the MenACWY meningococcal vaccine as a control. Each CDR3 is given with its conserved first and last residue. The D gene is left open where the match is weak. Not every row has a clone size; where given, it reads once, few, many or a size class.

j_gene	v_gene	d_gene	abundance	CDR3nt	CDR3aa
TRBJ2-7	TRBV19	TRBD2	NA	TGTGCCAGTAGTAGGGACATTAGCGGGAGTAATGACGAGCAGTACTTC	CASSRDISGSNDEQYF
TRBJ2-5	TRBV7-3	TRBD2	NA	TGTGCCAGCAGCTTAAGACTAGCGAGTCAAGAGACCCAGTACTTC	CASSLRLASQETQYF
TRBJ1-3	TRBV30	NA	NA	TGTGCCTGGACCTTGGGAAACACCATATATTTT	CAWTLGNTIYF
TRBJ1-5	TRBV6-1	TRBD1	NA	TGTGCCAGCAGTGAGACGGGACAGGGCCATCAGCCCCAGCATTTT	CASSETGQGHQPQHF
TRBJ2-2	TRBV5-1	NA	NA	TGCGCCAGCAGCTTGGGGTCTAGCAATGGAATCGGGGAGCTGTTTTTT	CASSLGSSNGIGELFF
TRBJ1-1	TRBV6-5	TRBD1	NA	TGTGCCAGCAGTCCACAGGGGATGAACACTGAAGCTTTCTTT	CASSPQGMNTEAFF
TRBJ2-7	TRBV5-1	NA	NA	TGCGCCAGCAGCCCCTCGCCGGTTTCCTACGAGCAGTACTTC	CASSPSPVSYEQYF
TRBJ2-4	TRBV12-3/TRBV12-4	NA	NA	TGTGCCAGCAGTTTCGCCAGGGGAGACATTCAGTACTTC	CASSFARGDIQYF
TRBJ2-5	TRBV28	TRBD1	NA	TGTGCCAGCAGTGACCAGGGGGTTTTGGAGACCCAGTACTTC	CASSDQGVLETQYF
TRBJ1-4	TRBV14	TRBD1	NA	TGTGCCAGCTCCGGGACAGGGAATGAAAAACTGTTTTTT	CASSGTGNEKLFF
TRBJ2-3	TRBV11-3	NA	once	TGTGCCAGCAGCTTAGGCCCGGAAGATACGCAGTATTTT	CASSLGPEDTQYF
TRBJ1-1	TRBV10-3	TRBD1	NA	TGTGCCATCAGTGAGCCGGGACAGGGAAGGGCTGAAGCTTTCTTT	CAISEPGQGRAEAFF
TRBJ1-1	TRBV28	NA	NA	TGTGCCAGCAGCTCCGCCCTGATGAACACTGAAGCTTTCTTT	CASSSALMNTEAFF
TRBJ2-1	TRBV20-1	TRBD2	NA	TGCAGTGCTAGTGGCGGGAGGGCCTCAGTCCTCTACAATGAGCAGTTCTTC	CSASGGRASVLYNEQFF
TRBJ2-1	TRBV27	NA	NA	TGTGCCAGCAGTTCCCTAGGGGGGGTACGGGTTGAGCAGTTCTTC	CASSSLGGVRVEQFF
TRBJ2-2	TRBV9	TRBD2	NA	TGTGCCAGCAGCACCCCGACTAGCCGGAACACCGGGGAGCTGTTTTTT	CASSTPTSRNTGELFF
TRBJ2-2	TRBV13	NA	NA	TGTGCCAGCAGCACACGGCTTCAGACCGGGGAGCTGTTTTTT	CASSTRLQTGELFF
TRBJ2-1	TRBV27	NA	NA	TGTGCCAGCAGAGTACGGGGAACCCGGGCTGAGCAGTTCTTC	CASRVRGTRAEQFF
TRBJ2-7	TRBV5-5	NA	NA	TGTGCCAGCAGCTTGGCCAAGGACTCCTACGAGCAGTACTTC	CASSLAKDSYEQYF
TRBJ1-2	TRBV6-1	NA	NA	TGTGCCAGCAGTGAAGCGCAGCGGGTGTATGGCTACACCTTC	CASSEAQRVYGYTF
TRBJ2-7	TRBV13	TRBD2	NA	TGTGCCAGCAGCCCATCGTCCAGCGGGAGCTTCTCCTACGAGCAGTACTTC	CASSPSSSGSFSYEQYF
TRBJ2-7	TRBV6-6	NA	NA	TGTGCCAGCGGCTGGGACTACGAGCAGTACTTC	CASGWDYEQYF
TRBJ2-2	TRBV5-6	NA	NA	TGTGCCAGCAGCTTAGGGGATCCCGGGGAGCTGTTTTTT	CASSLGDPGELFF
TRBJ2-2	TRBV29-1	TRBD2	NA	TGCAGCGTCATACGAGGAGCGGGATCTAACACCGGGGAGCTGTTTTTT	CSVIRGAGSNTGELFF
TRBJ2-5	TRBV6-5	TRBD2	NA	TGTGCCAGCAGAGATAGCGGGAGGCCGGGGACCCAGTACTTC	CASRDSGRPGTQYF
TRBJ2-1	TRBV6-5	NA	NA	TGTGCCAGCAGGGTCGGCGGGACCAATGAGCAGTTCTTC	CASRVGGTNEQFF
TRBJ2-7	TRBV6-2/TRBV6-3	NA	NA	TGTGCCAGCAGCCGCGGGGGCGTAATAGGAGAGCAGTACTTC	CASSRGGVIGEQYF
TRBJ2-7	TRBV7-6	TRBD1	NA	TGTGCCAGCAGCCCCCGGGACAGGGTCTACGAGCAGTACTTC	CASSPRDRVYEQYF
TRBJ1-5	TRBV7-9	TRBD1	NA	TGTGCCAGCAGCCGGGACAGACCTAATCAGCCCCAGCATTTT	CASSRDRPNQPQHF
TRBJ1-3	TRBV18	NA	NA	TGTGCCAGCTCCGCAATCGGCTCTGGAAACACCATATATTTT	CASSAIGSGNTIYF
TRBJ2-1	TRBV15	NA	NA	TGTGCCACCAGCAGAGCTGGACAGTACAATGAGCAGTTCTTC	CATSRAGQYNEQFF
TRBJ1-1	TRBV6-1	NA	NA	TGTGCCAGCAGTGAACGATTGGGGAGCACTGAAGCTTTCTTT	CASSERLGSTEAFF
TRBJ1-4	TRBV6-6	NA	NA	TGTGCCAGCAGTTACGATGCCGTTGCGGATGAAAAACTGTTTTTT	CASSYDAVADEKLFF
TRBJ2-7	TRBV19	NA	NA	TGTGCCAGTAGCCCCCTGGAATCGGGCTACGAGCAGTACTTC	CASSPLESGYEQYF
TRBJ2-3	TRBV5-1	TRBD2	NA	TGCGCCAGCAGCCTCGGACTAGCGCGCACAGATACGCAGTATTTT	CASSLGLARTDTQYF
TRBJ2-7	TRBV3-1/TRBV3-2	TRBD2	once	TGTGCCAGCAGCCAAGACGAGCTAGCGGAGGTCTTC	CASSQDELAEVF
TRBJ2-1	TRBV28	NA	few	TGTGCCAGCAGTTTCAGCGGGCGGGAGCAGTTCTTC	CASSFSGREQFF
TRBJ1-5	TRBV21-1	NA	NA	TGTGCCAGCAGCAACAAACCCCCCCCGGTCACCAGGACGAAACGAAGCAATCAGCCCCAGCATTTT	CASSNKPPPVTRTKRSNQPQHF
TRBJ2-7	TRBV7-2	NA	NA	TGTGCCAGCAGCTTAGTGGGGGCAGTAGGGGTCGAGCAGTACTTC	CASSLVGAVGVEQYF
TRBJ2-3	TRBV19	TRBD2	NA	TGTGCCAGTAGTATCGGGACTAGCGGGGCGGATACGCAGTATTTT	CASSIGTSGADTQYF